The 15 T cell receptor beta chains in this list originate from one sample, sequenced in a study of OX40 agonist ivuxolimab in advanced cancers. Sequenced by immunoSEQ multiplex PCR; TCRdb stores in-frame clones only, minus some. The table records about 120,000 clones, 75% to 90% of them present only once. Sample: CD4+ or CD8+ T cells sorted from blood, taken in a trial of the OX40 agonist ivuxolimab. These receptors were taken from an adult with an advanced solid tumor such as melanoma, head and neck, liver or kidney cancer.

The CDR3: CASSAGVVQETQYF. CDR3 coding DNA: TGTGCCAGCAGCGCCGGGGTAGTCCAAGAGACCCAGTACTTC. This sequence joins TRBV7-2 and TRBJ2-5; the D gene is possibly TRBD2 (5 bases). Germline CDR1 reads SGHTA; CDR2 reads FQGNSA. V dropped 5 bases and J dropped 1 base, with 11 bases sitting between them. The CDR3 is 14 amino acids.

This clone was counted a single time. The chain has TRBV30 and TRBJ2-7, with D uncertain. The CDR3 totals 12 residues. Trimming removed 3 bases at V and 6 bases at J, with 12 bases between. The germline CDR1 and CDR2 sequences are GTSNPN and SVGIG (reference sequence). CDR3 in DNA: TGTGCCTGGAGGGTTCCTGGCTTCGAGCAGTACTTC. It specifies CAWRVPGFEQYF.

V usage is TRBV6-9 and J usage is TRBJ1-2, with 7 nucleotides matching TRBD1. Germline V gene data show CDR1 as MNHGY and CDR2 as SVAAGI. The CDR3 covers 14 residues. The trim removed 7 bases at V and 6 bases at J, leaving 11 bases unmatched. CDR3 region: CASKLTGESNGYTF. For the CDR3, the DNA is TGTGCCAGCAAGTTAACAGGGGAGTCGAATGGCTACACCTTC.

The chain links TRBV5-1 to TRBJ1-6; TRBD1 is a possible D gene (5 bases). This CDR3 is 13 amino acids long. The V end lost 7 bases, the J end lost 9 bases, and 14 bases lay between the germline ends. Germline V gene sequence: CDR1 SGHRS, CDR2 YFSETQ. In DNA form, the CDR3 reads TGCGCCAGCTCAGAGGGGTCGGCTTCACCCCTCCACTTT. It codes for CASSEGSASPLHF.

V usage is TRBV7-2 and J usage is TRBJ2-5, with a possible D match to TRBD2 (5 bases). There are 13 residues in the CDR3. V shed 6 bases and J shed 4 bases, with 12 bases lying between them. Germline CDR1 reads SGHTA; CDR2 reads FQGNSA. CDR3 protein: CASRSGVGETQYF. CDR3 in DNA: TGTGCCAGCAGGTCCGGGGTAGGAGAGACCCAGTACTTC.

V and J are TRBV27 and TRBJ2-5; the D gene is possibly TRBD2 (6 bases). This CDR3 has 14 residues. The germline V and J ends were trimmed by 1 base and 5 bases, with 11 bases remaining between them. Germline loops: CDR1 MNHEY, CDR2 SMNVEV (reference sequence). The CDR3 loop reads CASSLYAGWETQYF. DNA for the CDR3: TGTGCCAGCAGTTTATATGCGGGGTGGGAGACCCAGTACTTC.

The chain employs TRBV7-2 and TRBJ1-2; 7 bases line up with TRBD1. This CDR3 is built from 14 residues. Per the germline V gene, CDR1 is SGHTA and CDR2 is FQGNSA. The V segment lost 6 bases and the J segment 3 bases; nucleotides outside the gene matches: 7. The DNA of the CDR3 is TGTGCCAGCAGAACGGACAGGTCGGACTATGGCTACACCTTC. Translated: CASRTDRSDYGYTF.

The V and J genes are TRBV5-6 and TRBJ1-4, with no clear D. V lost 2 bases and J lost 0, with 8 bases in between. Germline V gene lookup returns CDR1 SGHDT and CDR2 YYEEEE. The CDR3 runs 15 residues. The DNA for the CDR3 is TGTGCCAGCAGCTTAAGGAGGGCAACTAATGAAAAACTGTTTTTT. Protein: CASSLRRATNEKLFF.

The CDR3 spells CASSLRRGVTDTQYF. The CDR3 DNA reads as TGTGCCAGCAGCTTACGGCGGGGGGTCACAGATACGCAGTATTTT. J is TRBJ2-3 and V is TRBV7-2, with 8 nucleotides matching TRBD2. This CDR3 spans 15 amino acids. The V segment lost 2 bases and the J segment 2 bases; nucleotides outside the gene matches: 3. Germline CDR1 is SGHTA and CDR2 is FQGNSA.

J is TRBJ2-7 and V is TRBV10-3; TRBD1 aligns across 8 bases. The germline V gene has CDR1 ENHRY and CDR2 SYGVKD. The J segment lost 0 bases and the V segment lost 6 bases, leaving 16 bases of the junction unmatched. The CDR3 is made up of 18 amino acids. The chain's CDR3 is CAISRRDRNLPGSYEQYF. The CDR3 bases are TGTGCCATCAGCCGCCGGGACAGGAATCTCCCTGGCTCCTACGAGCAGTACTTC.

The chain recombines TRBV4-1 with TRBJ2-7; D uncertain. V was cut by 0 bases and J by 1 base, with 13 bases left in between. The CDR3 length is 16 residues. Germline-derived CDR1 and CDR2 are MGHRA and YSYEKL. The CDR3 is CASSQDRRSLSYEQYF. The DNA of the CDR3 is TGCGCCAGCAGCCAAGATCGCAGAAGCCTATCCTACGAGCAGTACTTC.

The CDR3 DNA sequence: TGTGCCAGCAGTTTCGGTCGGGGCGAAACTAATGAAAAACTGTTTTTT. The encoded protein is CASSFGRGETNEKLFF. V usage is TRBV28 and J usage is TRBJ1-4, with TRBD1 as a possible D gene (5 bases). The CDR3 has 16 residues. Germline lookup yields CDR1 MDHEN and CDR2 SYDVKM. The V end was cut by 3 bases, the J end by 1 base, with 12 bases between.

The chain has TRBV11-3 and TRBJ2-7; TRBD1 is a possible D gene (5 bases). Germline CDR1 is SGHNT and CDR2 is YENEEA. This CDR3 has 13 residues. V lost 3 bases, J lost 5 bases, and 11 bases lay in between. CDR3 residues: CASSFTGKDEQYF. The DNA for the CDR3 is TGTGCCAGCAGCTTCACAGGAAAAGACGAGCAGTACTTC.

This chain uses TRBV29-1 with TRBJ2-2, with D maybe TRBD1 (6 bases). The CDR3 totals 14 residues. V gave up 4 bases and J gave up 4 bases, with 13 bases separating them. Per germline, CDR1 SQVTM and CDR2 ANQGSEA. CDR3: CSVAWQGSTGELFF. CDR3 DNA sequence: TGCAGCGTTGCTTGGCAGGGGAGCACCGGGGAGCTGTTTTTT.

V is TRBV2 and J is TRBJ1-2, with 7 bases aligning to TRBD1. CDR3 length equals 14 residues. With V trimmed by 6 bases and J by 2 bases, 6 bases remained unmatched. Per the germline V gene, CDR1 is SNHLY and CDR2 is FYNNEI. CDR3 coding DNA: TGTGCCAGCAGGGCAGGGGGAACCAACTATGGCTACACCTTC. Encoded protein: CASRAGGTNYGYTF.